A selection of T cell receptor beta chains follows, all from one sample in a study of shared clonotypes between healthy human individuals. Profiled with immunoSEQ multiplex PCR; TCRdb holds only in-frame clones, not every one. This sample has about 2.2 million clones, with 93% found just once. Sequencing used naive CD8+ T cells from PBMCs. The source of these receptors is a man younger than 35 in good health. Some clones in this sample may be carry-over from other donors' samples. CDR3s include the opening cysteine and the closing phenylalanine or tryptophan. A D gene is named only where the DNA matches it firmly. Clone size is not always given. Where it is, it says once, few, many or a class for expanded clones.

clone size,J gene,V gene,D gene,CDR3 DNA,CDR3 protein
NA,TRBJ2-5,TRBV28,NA,TGTGCCAGCAGTAAACCCACCGAGACCCAGTACTTC,CASSKPTETQYF
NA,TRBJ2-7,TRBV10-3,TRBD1,TGTGCCATCCAGAGCCTGACAGGGTCCTACGAGCAGTACTTC,CAIQSLTGSYEQYF
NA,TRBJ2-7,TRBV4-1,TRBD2,TGCGCCAGCAGCCAAGTTGTGGGACTAGCGTTTTACGAGCAGTACTTC,CASSQVVGLAFYEQYF
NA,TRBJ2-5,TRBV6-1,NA,TGTGCCAGCAGCCCAGCGTTCAGGCTCCAAGAGACCCAGTACTTC,CASSPAFRLQETQYF
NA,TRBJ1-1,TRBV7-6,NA,TGTGCCAGCAGCTTAGGAGCCACCGGGAACACTGAAGCTTTCTTT,CASSLGATGNTEAFF
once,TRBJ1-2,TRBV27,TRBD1,TGTGCCAGCAGTTTTTGGGTGGGGACAGGGGGCGCGGTGAGTGGCTACACCTTC,CASSFWVGTGGAVSGYTF
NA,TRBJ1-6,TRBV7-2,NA,TGTGCCAGCAGCTTAGGGTCCTATAATTCACCCCTCCACTTT,CASSLGSYNSPLHF
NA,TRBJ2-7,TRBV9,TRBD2,TGTGCCAGCAGCGTAGGATCGGCGGGAGCCTACGAGCAGTACTTC,CASSVGSAGAYEQYF
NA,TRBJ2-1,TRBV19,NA,TGTGCCAGCCCCACAGGGACCTACAATGAGCAGTTCTTC,CASPTGTYNEQFF
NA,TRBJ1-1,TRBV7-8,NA,TGTGCCAGCAGCTTAGGGGGGACCCCGAACACTGAAGCTTTCTTT,CASSLGGTPNTEAFF
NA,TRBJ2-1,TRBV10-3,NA,TGTGCCATCAGCACAGAGCGGAGGCCCAATGAGCAGTTCTTC,CAISTERRPNEQFF
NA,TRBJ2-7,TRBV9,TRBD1,TGTGCCAGCAGCGACGACGAGGGACAGGGGGCCTACGAGCAGTACTTC,CASSDDEGQGAYEQYF
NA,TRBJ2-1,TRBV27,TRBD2,TGTGCCAGCAGTCTAGCGGGAGGGCCTTGGAATGAGCAGTTCTTC,CASSLAGGPWNEQFF